The 5 T cell receptor beta chains reported below all come from one sample, sequenced in a study of blood T cell repertoires in COVID-19. Data came from immunoSEQ multiplex PCR; TCRdb stores just in-frame clones and leaves some out. The table records some 73,000 clones, roughly 90% of them present only once. The specimen was peripheral blood. Receptors were obtained from a human donor in a cohort sampled during active COVID-19.

This chain links TRBV7-2 with TRBJ2-3, with 7 nucleotides matching TRBD1. V gave up 4 bases and J gave up 5 bases; unmatched junction bases: 12. The CDR3 consists of 16 residues. CDR1 SGHTA and CDR2 FQGNSA come from the germline V gene. The CDR3 loop reads CASSSLPGQREDTQYF. The CDR3 coding sequence is TGTGCCAGCAGCTCGCTCCCGGGACAGAGAGAAGATACGCAGTATTTT.

J is TRBJ2-7 and V is TRBV28; no reliable D call. Germline lookup yields CDR1 MDHEN and CDR2 SYDVKM. Trimming took off 3 bases at V and 6 bases at J, with 15 bases between the two ends. This CDR3 has 14 amino acids. The CDR3, as DNA: TGTGCCAGCAGTTTCCGGGTGTCCCTACGCGAGCAGTACTTC. Its translation is CASSFRVSLREQYF.

The chain uses TRBV3-1 (or the pseudogene TRBV3-2) and TRBJ2-3, with 7 nucleotides matching TRBD2. CDR3 length equals 15 residues. CDR1 is LGHDT, CDR2 YNNKEL, per germline (reference sequence). The V segment lost 5 bases and the J segment 5 bases; nucleotides outside the gene matches: 10. CDR3 sequence (DNA): TGTGCCAGCAGCTTTTCAGGACTAGGAGGAGATACGCAGTATTTT. It codes for CASSFSGLGGDTQYF.

The chain uses TRBV5-1 and TRBJ2-2; weak D call: TRBD1 (5 bases). CDR1 and CDR2 from the germline V gene are SGHRS and YFSETQ. The CDR3 covers 15 residues. Deletions cut 7 bases from V and 4 bases from J, with 17 bases between. The CDR3 DNA is TGCGCCAGCCGGCCTACAGGAGTAGCCACCGGGGAGCTGTTTTTT. Translating gives CASRPTGVATGELFF.

CDR3 sequence reads: CASSFSGGRNTGELFF. CDR3 DNA sequence: TGTGCCAGCAGTTTTAGTGGGGGCCGTAACACCGGGGAGCTGTTTTTT. V is TRBV27 and J is TRBJ2-2, with D perhaps matching TRBD1 (6 bases). The germline CDR1 and CDR2 sequences are MNHEY and SMNVEV (reference sequence). The ends were cut back, 3 bases at V and 2 bases at J, with 13 bases in the middle. CDR3 size: 16 residues.